This T cell receptor beta chain was captured by sequencing in a study of blood T cell repertoires in COVID-19. Across the whole study: T cells, B-cell-depleted T cells, or PBMCs supplied cDNA or gDNA.

Assay: immunoSEQ multiplex PCR; the TCRdb copy retains only in-frame clones and omits some. The table has a few hundred thousand clones, roughly 88% seen once; the top ten hold 0.6%. What the recovered Cohort 3 donors had was two negative PCRs, clearance, or symptom resolution. Looked up from germline, CDR1 is SGHTA and CDR2 is FQGNSA. This CDR3 contains 14 residues. V shed 5 bases and J shed 1 base, with 11 bases lying between them. This chain joins TRBV7-2 and TRBJ1-1; D gene uncertain. The material sequenced was PBMCs or T cells enriched from blood (not recorded which). This TCR was recovered from a young man who had recovered from COVID-19. In DNA form, the CDR3 reads TGTGCCAGCAGCGATGGAGTGGGGAACACTGAAGCTTTCTTT. It encodes CASSDGVGNTEAFF.